These 8 T cell receptor beta chains were sequenced from one sample in a study of T cells in women clearing cervical HPV infection. Assay: immunoSEQ multiplex PCR; the TCRdb copy retains only in-frame clones and omits some. In total, the table holds 20,000 to 25,000 clones. The sample was blood buffy coat. The receptors were sampled from a woman between 18 and 70 years old with a cervical HPV16 infection that either progressed to CIN3+ or cleared (not recorded which).

In regard to this clone: The DNA ends 3 residues before the CDR3 does, and the rest of the CDR3 is filled in from the germline J gene. V is TRBV5-1 and J is TRBJ1-2; 8 bases are shared with TRBD1. The junction had 9 bases not matched to a gene; V was cut back by 2 bases and J by 6 bases. The CDR3 loop spans 15 amino acids. Germline V CDR1 and CDR2: SGHRS, YFSETQ. The DNA read from the CDR3 is TGCGCCAGCAGCTTCCGCGGGACAGGTATGGATGGC. Translation gives CASSFRGTGMDG. The whole CDR3 is CASSFRGTGMDGYTF. The full variable domain, its missing parts supplied by reference TRBV5-1 and TRBJ1-2, is KAGVTQTPRYLIKTRGQQVTLSCSPISGHRSVSWYQQTPGQGLQFLFEYFSETQRNKGNFPGRFSGRQFSNSRSEMNVSTLELGDSALYLCASSFRGTGMDGYTFGSGTRLTVV.

A note on this clone: Read coverage stops 3 residues before the CDR3 terminus; the germline J gene supplies the remainder. This sequence joins TRBV5-1 and TRBJ1-6, with D perhaps matching TRBD1 (6 bases). V lost 0 bases, J lost 8 bases, and 12 bases lay in between. Germline CDR1 and CDR2: SGHRS and YFSETQ. CDR3 length: 15 residues. This CDR3 is CASSLAGTWDSPLHF. The CDR3 bases that were read are TGCGCCAGCAGCTTGGCCGGGACATGGGATTCACCC.

Incomplete CDR3 DNA: TGCGCCAGCACCCTCGGAGGGAACCCAGGGGAGACG. Translation: CASTLGGNPGET. The complete CDR3 protein is CASTLGGNPGETQYF. The chain employs TRBV5-1 and TRBJ2-3; the D call may be TRBD1 or TRBD2 (6 bases each). The read ends 3 residues before the CDR3 terminus; that terminus is restored from the germline J gene. The germline V gene has CDR1 SGHRS and CDR2 YFSETQ. This CDR3 comprises 15 residues.

Comment on this clone: Read coverage stops 3 residues before the CDR3 terminus; the germline J gene supplies the remainder. The V call is TRBV10-1, the J call TRBJ2-2; possibly TRBD2 for D (7 bases). This CDR3 region has 19 residues. Germline CDR1 WNHNN, CDR2 SYGVQD (reference sequence). The V gene lost 8 bases and the J gene lost 10 bases, with 35 bases spanning the gap. The CDR3 region is CASDEEGGLDALGPEELFF. CDR3 bases read: TGCGCCAGCGATGAGGAGGGGGGGCTCGACGCACTGGGGCCTGAGGAG.

Regarding this clone: The read ends 3 residues shy of where the CDR3 ends; the end is completed using the germline J gene. V and J are TRBV12-3 or TRBV12-4 and TRBJ1-5, with a weak D call TRBD1 (5 bases). The CDR3 sequence is 15 residues long. Trimming cost V 4 bases and J 7 bases, with 17 bases left between them. The CDR3 is CASSYLPGVYQPQHF. The CDR3 DNA, read in part, is TGTGCCAGCAGTTATCTCCCGGGGGTTTACCAGCCC.

On this clone itself: The CDR3 extends 3 residues past the end of the read, so its final part is completed from the germline J gene. The chain combines TRBV28 with TRBJ2-1, with D unclear. The CDR3 totals 12 residues. In germline, CDR1 is MDHEN, CDR2 SYDVKM. V lost 4 bases and J 4 bases, leaving 5 bases between the germline ends. CDR3 protein: CASSSQYNEQFF. The sequenced CDR3 bases are TGTGCCAGCAGTTCACAATACAATGAG.

Points on this clone: Read data end 3 residues before the CDR3 end; the end is taken from the germline J gene. This chain connects TRBV11-2 to TRBJ1-2, with a possible D match to TRBD1 (5 bases). The CDR3 totals 13 residues. In germline, CDR1 is SGHAT, CDR2 FQNNGV. Incomplete CDR3 DNA: TGTGCCAGCAGCCTCGAGCGGGGGGGTGAC. Residues: CASSLERGGD. The entire CDR3 protein reads CASSLERGGDYTF.

CDR3 protein: CASSGTSGSRTDTQYF. The part of the CDR3 DNA that was read is TGTGCCAGCAGTGGGACTAGCGGGAGTAGGACAGATACG. This rearrangement joins TRBV12-3 or TRBV12-4 to TRBJ2-3; 14 nucleotides agree with TRBD2. The read gets to within 3 residues of the CDR3 end, and the germline J gene fills in the rest. The CDR3 covers 16 residues. With 5 bases clipped from V and 3 bases from J, the junction kept 4 bases outside the gene matches.